The present T cell receptor beta chain was sequenced within a study of blood T cell repertoires in COVID-19. Looking at the study overall: T cells, B-cell-depleted T cells, or PBMCs provided the cDNA or gDNA that served as material.

Sequencing was performed with immunoSEQ multiplex PCR; in TCRdb, only in-frame clones are kept and a portion is missing. This repertoire shows some 130,000 clones, about 89% found once; its top ten account for more than 3.5%. Germline V gene lookup returns CDR1 KGHSH and CDR2 LQKENI. This CDR3 has 15 residues. V lost 3 bases and J lost 3, with 12 bases in between. The clonotype originates from a woman aged 55 to 70 with acute or convalescent COVID-19. This rearrangement joins TRBV18 to TRBJ1-5; D possibly corresponds to TRBD1 (5 bases). Material: peripheral blood. The CDR3: CASSPEGRANQPQHF. The CDR3 coding sequence is TGTGCCAGCTCACCGGAGGGACGAGCCAATCAGCCCCAGCATTTT.